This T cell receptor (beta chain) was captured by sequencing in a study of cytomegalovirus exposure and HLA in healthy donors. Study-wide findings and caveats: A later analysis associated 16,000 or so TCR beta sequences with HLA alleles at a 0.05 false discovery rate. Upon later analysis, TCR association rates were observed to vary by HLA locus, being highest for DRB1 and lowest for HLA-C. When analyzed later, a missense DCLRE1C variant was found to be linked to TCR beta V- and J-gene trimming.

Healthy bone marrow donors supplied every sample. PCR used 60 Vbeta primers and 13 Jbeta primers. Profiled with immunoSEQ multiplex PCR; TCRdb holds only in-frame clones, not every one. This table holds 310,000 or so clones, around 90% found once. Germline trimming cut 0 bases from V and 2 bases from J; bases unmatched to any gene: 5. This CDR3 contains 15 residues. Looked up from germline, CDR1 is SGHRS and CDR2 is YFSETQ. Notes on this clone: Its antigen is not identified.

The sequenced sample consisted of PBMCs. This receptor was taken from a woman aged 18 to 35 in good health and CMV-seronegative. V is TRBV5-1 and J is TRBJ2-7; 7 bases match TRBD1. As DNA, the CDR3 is TGCGCCAGCAGCTTGGCCGGGACAGTTACCTACGAGCAGTACTTC. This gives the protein CASSLAGTVTYEQYF. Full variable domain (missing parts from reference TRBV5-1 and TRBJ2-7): KAGVTQTPRYLIKTRGQQVTLSCSPISGHRSVSWYQQTPGQGLQFLFEYFSETQRNKGNFPGRFSGRQFSNSRSEMNVSTLELGDSALYLCASSLAGTVTYEQYFGPGTRLTVT.